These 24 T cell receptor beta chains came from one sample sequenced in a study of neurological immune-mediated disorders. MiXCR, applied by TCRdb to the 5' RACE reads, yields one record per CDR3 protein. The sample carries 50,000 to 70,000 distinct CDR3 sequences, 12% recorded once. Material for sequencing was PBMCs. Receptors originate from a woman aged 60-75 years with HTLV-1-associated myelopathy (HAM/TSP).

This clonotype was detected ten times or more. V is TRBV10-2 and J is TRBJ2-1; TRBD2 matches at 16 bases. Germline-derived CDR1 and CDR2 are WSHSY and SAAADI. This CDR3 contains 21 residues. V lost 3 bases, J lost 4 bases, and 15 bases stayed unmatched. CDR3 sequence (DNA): TGCGCCAGCAGTGATGGCCCTACGGGACTAGCGGGAGGGCCAAATTACAATGAGCAGTTCTTC. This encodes CASSDGPTGLAGGPNYNEQFF.

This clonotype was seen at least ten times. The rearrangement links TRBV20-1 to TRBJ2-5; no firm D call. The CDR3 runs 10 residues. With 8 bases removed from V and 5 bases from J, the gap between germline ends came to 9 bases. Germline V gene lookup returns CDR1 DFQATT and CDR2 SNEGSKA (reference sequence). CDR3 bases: TGCAGTTATCTAGGGGAGACCCAGTACTTC. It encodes CSYLGETQYF.

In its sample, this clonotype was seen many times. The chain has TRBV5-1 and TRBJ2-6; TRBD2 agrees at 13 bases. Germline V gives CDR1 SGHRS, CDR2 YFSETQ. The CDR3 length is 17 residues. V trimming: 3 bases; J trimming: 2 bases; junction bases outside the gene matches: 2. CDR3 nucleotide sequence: TGCGCCAGCAGCTCGACTAGCGGGAGGACTGGGGCCAACGTCCTGACTTTC. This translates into CASSSTSGRTGANVLTF.

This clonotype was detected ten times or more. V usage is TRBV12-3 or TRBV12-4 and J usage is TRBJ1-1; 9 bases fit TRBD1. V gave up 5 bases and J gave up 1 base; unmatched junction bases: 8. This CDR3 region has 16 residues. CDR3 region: CASSPTGGGGNTEAFF. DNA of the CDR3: TGTGCCAGCAGTCCAACAGGGGGCGGTGGGAACACTGAAGCTTTCTTT.

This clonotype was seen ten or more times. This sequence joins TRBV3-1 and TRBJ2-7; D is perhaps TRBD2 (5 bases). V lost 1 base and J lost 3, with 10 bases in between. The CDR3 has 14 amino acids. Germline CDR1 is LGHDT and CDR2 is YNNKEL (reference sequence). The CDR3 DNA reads TGTGCCAGCAGCCAAGGAGGACTGCACTACGAGCAGTACTTC. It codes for CASSQGGLHYEQYF.

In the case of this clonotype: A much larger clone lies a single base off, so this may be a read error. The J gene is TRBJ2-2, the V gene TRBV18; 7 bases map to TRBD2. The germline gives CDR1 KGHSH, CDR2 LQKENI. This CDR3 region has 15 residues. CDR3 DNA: TGTGCCAGCTCACGAGGGACTACGAACACCGGGGAGCCGTTTTTT. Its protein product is CASSRGTTNTGEPFF.

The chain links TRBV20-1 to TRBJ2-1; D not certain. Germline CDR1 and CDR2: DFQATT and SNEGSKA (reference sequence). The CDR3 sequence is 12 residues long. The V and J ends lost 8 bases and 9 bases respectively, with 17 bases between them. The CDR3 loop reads CSPIGRCGEQFF. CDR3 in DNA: TGCAGTCCAATAGGGCGGTGTGGTGAGCAGTTCTTC.

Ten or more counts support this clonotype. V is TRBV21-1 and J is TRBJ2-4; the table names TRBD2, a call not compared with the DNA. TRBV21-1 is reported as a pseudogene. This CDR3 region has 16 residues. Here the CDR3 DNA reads TGTGCCAGCAGCAAACACGGCCCGCGGAGAGTGTACATTCAGTACTTC. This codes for CASSKHGPRRVYIQYF.

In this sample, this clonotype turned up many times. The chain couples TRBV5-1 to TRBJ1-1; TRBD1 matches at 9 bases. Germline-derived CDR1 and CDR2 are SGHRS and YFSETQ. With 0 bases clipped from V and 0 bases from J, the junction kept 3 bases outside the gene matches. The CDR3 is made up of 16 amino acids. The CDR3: CASSLGTGAMNTEAFF. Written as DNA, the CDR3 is TGCGCCAGCAGCTTGGGGACAGGGGCTATGAACACTGAAGCTTTCTTT.

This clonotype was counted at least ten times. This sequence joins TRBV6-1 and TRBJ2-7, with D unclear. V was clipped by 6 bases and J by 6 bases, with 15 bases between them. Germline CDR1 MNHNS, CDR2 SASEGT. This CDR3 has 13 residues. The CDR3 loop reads CASRVTDPREQYF. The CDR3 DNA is TGTGCCAGCAGAGTAACAGACCCCCGCGAGCAGTACTTC.

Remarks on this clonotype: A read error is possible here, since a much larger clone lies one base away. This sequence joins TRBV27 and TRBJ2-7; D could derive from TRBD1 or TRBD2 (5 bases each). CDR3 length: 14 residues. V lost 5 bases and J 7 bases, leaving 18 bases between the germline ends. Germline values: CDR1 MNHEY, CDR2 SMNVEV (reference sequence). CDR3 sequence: CASSPGTLGKEQYF. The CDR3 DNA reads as TGTGCCAGCAGTCCCGGGACCCTGGGGAAAGAGCAGTACTTC.

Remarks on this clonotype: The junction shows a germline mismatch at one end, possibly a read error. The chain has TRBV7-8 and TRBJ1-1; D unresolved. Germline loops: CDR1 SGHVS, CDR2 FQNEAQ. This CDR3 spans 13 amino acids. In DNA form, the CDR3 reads TGTGCCAGCAGCTTAAATGTCAACAATGAAGCTTTCTTT. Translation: CASSLNVNNEAFF.

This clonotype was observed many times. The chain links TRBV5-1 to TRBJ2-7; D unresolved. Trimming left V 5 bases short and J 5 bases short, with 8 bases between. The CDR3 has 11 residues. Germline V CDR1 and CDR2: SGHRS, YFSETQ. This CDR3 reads CASRQRDEQYF. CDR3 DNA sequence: TGCGCCAGCAGGCAGCGCGACGAGCAGTACTTC.

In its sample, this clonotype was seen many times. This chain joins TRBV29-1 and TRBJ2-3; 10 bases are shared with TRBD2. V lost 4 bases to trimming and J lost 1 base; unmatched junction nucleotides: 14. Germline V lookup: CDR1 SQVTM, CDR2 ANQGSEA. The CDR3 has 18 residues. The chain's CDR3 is CSVASLAGSLIRTDTQYF. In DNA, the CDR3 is TGCAGCGTTGCGTCACTAGCGGGGTCCCTCATCCGCACAGATACGCAGTATTTT.

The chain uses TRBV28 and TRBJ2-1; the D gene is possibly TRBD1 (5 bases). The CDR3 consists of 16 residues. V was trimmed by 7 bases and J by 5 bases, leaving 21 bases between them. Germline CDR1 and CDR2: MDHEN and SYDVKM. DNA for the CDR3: TGTGCCAGCAAAACCGTAGGGGCAGGAAGGGACAATGAGCAGTTCTTC. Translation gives CASKTVGAGRDNEQFF.

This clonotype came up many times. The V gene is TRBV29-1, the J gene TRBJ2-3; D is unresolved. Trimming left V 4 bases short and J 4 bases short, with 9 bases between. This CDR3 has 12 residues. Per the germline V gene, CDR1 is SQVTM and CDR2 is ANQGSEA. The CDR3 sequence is CSVVSGADTQYF. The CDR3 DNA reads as TGCAGCGTTGTGAGTGGGGCAGATACGCAGTATTTT.

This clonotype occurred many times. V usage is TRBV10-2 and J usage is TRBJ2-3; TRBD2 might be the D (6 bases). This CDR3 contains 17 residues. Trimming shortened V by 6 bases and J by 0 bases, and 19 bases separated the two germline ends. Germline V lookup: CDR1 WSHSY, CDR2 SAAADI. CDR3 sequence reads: CASRGEVRVSSTDTQYF. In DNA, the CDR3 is TGCGCCAGCAGGGGGGAGGTGAGGGTATCAAGCACAGATACGCAGTATTTT.

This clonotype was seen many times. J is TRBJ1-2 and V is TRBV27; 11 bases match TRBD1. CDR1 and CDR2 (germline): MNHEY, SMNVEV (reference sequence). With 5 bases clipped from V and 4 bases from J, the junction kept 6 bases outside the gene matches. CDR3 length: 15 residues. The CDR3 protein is CASSPGTGGSYGYTF. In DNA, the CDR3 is TGTGCCAGCAGTCCGGGGACAGGGGGAAGCTATGGCTACACCTTC.

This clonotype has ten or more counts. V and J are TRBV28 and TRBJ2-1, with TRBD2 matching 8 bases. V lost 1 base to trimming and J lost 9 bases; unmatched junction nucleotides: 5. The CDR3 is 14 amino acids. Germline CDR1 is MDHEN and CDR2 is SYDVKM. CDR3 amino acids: CASSLSLAGVEQFF. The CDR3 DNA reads TGTGCCAGCAGTTTATCGCTAGCGGGTGTTGAGCAGTTCTTC.

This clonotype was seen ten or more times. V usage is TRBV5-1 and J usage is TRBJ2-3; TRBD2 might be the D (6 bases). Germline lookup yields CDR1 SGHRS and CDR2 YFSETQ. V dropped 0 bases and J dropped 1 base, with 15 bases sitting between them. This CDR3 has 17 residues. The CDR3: CASSLAPIAEGTDTQYF. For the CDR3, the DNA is TGCGCCAGCAGCTTGGCCCCTATAGCGGAAGGCACAGATACGCAGTATTTT.

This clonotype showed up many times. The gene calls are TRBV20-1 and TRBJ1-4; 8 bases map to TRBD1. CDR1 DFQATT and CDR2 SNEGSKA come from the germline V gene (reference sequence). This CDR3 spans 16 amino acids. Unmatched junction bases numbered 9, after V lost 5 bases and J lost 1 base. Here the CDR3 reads CSARTGLLGTNEKLFF. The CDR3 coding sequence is TGCAGTGCTCGGACAGGGTTATTAGGAACTAATGAAAAACTGTTTTTT.

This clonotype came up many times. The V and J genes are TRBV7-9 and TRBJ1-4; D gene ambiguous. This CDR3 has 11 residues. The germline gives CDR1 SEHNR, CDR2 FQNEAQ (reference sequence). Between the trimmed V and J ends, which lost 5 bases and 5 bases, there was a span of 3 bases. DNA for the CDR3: TGTGCCAGCAGCCGCAATGAAAAACTGTTTTTT. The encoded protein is CASSRNEKLFF. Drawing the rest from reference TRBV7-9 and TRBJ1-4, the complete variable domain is DTGVSQNPRHKITKRGQNVTFRCDPISEHNRLYWYRQTLGQGPEFLTYFQNEAQLEKSRLLSDRFSAERPKGSFSTLEIQRTEQGDSAMYLCASSRNEKLFFGSGTQLSVL.

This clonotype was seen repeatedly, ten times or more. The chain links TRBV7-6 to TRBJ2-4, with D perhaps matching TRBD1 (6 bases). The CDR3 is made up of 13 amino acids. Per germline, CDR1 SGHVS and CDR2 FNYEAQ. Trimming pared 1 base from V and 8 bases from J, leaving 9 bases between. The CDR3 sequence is CASSLGRGDIQYF. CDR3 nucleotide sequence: TGTGCCAGCAGCTTAGGCAGGGGTGACATTCAGTACTTC.

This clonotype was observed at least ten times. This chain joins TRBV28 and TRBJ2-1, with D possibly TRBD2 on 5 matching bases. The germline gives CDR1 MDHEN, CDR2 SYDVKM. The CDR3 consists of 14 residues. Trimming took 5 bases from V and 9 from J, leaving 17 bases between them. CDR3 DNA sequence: TGTGCCAGCAGTCAGGAGGCCCTGCGCGCTGAGCAGTTCTTC. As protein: CASSQEALRAEQFF.